This T cell receptor beta chain was sequenced for a study of PD-1 blockade in classical Hodgkin lymphoma. Every one of the patients relapsed after autologous stem cell transplantation (brentuximab vedotin exposure was variable). CDR1 and CDR2 from the germline V gene are LNHDA and SQIVND (reference sequence). V was cut by 5 bases and J by 5 bases, with 13 bases left in between. The CDR3 runs 13 residues. Measured with immunoSEQ multiplex PCR; TCRdb has only the in-frame clones, and not every one. This table has about 37,000 clones, 76% appearing once. The receptor's source is a human donor with classical Hodgkin lymphoma. Source: peripheral blood mononuclear cells (PBMCs), taken at baseline. V usage is TRBV19 and J usage is TRBJ2-7; the D gene is possibly TRBD1 (6 bases). The DNA for the CDR3 is TGTGCCAGTAGTGCCGACAGGATCGACGAGCAGTACTTC. Translation: CASSADRIDEQYF.